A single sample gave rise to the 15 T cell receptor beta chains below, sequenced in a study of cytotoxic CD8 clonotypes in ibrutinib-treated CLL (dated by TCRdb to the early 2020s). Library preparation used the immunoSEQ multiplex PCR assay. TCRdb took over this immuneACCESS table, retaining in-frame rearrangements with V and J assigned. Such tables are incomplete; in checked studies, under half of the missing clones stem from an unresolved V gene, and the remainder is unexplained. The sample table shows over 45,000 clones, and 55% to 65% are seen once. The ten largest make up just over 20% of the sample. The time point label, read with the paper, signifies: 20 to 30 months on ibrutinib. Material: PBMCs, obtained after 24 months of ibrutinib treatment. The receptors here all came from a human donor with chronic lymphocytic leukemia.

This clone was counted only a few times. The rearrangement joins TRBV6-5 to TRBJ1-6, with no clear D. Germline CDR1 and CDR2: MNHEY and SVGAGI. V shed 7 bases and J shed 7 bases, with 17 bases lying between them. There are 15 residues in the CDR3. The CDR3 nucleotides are TGTGCCAGCACCACCATGGGCGGCTTGAATTCACCCCTCCACTTT. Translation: CASTTMGGLNSPLHF.

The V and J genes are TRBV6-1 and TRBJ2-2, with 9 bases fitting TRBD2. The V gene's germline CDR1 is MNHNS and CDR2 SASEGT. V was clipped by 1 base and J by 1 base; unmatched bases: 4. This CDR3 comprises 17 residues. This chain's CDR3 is CASSEVGLAKNTGELFF. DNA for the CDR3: TGTGCCAGCAGTGAAGTAGGACTAGCGAAGAACACCGGGGAGCTGTTTTTT.

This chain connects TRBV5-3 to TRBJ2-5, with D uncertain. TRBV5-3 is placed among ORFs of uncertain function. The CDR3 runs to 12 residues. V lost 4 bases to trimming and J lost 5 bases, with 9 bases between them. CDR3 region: CARSVAGETQYF. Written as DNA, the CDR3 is TGTGCCAGAAGCGTAGCCGGCGAGACCCAGTACTTC.

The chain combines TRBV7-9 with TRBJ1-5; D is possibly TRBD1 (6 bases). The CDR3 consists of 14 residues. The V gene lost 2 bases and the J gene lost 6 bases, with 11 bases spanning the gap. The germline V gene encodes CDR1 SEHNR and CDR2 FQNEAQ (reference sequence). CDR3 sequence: CASSLTGSGQPQHF. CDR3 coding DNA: TGTGCCAGCAGCTTAACAGGGTCAGGTCAGCCCCAGCATTTT.

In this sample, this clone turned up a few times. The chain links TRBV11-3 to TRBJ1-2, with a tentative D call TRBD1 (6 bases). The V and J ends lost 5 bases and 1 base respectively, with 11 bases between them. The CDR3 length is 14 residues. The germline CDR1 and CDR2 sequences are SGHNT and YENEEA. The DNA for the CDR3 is TGTGCCAGCAGCGGGGGGGCGGATAACTATGGCTACACCTTC. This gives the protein CASSGGADNYGYTF.

The CDR3 DNA is TGTGCCAGCAGTTACGGCGTAGGTGGCTACACCTTC. Translation: CASSYGVGGYTF. The chain joins TRBV6-5 to TRBJ1-2; no clear D. V was trimmed by 2 bases and J by 7 bases, leaving 8 bases between them. In germline, CDR1 is MNHEY, CDR2 SVGAGI. The CDR3 has 12 residues.

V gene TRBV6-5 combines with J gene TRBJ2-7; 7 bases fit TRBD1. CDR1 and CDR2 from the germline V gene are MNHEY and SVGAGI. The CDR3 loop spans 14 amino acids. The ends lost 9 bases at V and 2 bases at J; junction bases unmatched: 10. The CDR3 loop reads CARRQDRSPYEQYF. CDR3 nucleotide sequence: TGTGCCAGAAGGCAGGACAGGAGTCCCTACGAGCAGTACTTC.

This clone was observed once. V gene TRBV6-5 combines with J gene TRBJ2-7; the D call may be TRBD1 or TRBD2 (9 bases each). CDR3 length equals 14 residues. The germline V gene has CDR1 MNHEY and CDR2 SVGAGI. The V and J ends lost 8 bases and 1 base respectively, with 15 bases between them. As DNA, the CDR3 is TGTGCCAGCGCGGGAGGGACAGGGTCCTACGAGCAGTACTTC. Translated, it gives CASAGGTGSYEQYF.

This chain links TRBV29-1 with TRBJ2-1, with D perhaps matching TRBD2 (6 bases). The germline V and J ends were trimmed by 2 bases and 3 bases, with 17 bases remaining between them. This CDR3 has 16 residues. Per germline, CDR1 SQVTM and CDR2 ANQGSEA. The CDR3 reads CSVERFLWGVYNEQFF. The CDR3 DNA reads TGCAGCGTTGAAAGATTTTTGTGGGGGGTCTACAATGAGCAGTTCTTC.

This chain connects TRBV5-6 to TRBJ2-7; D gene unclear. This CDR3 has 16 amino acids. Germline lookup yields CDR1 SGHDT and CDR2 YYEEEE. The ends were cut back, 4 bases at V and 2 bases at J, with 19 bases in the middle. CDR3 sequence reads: CASSPPPGTETYEQYF. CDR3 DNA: TGTGCCAGCAGCCCCCCACCGGGTACGGAAACCTACGAGCAGTACTTC.

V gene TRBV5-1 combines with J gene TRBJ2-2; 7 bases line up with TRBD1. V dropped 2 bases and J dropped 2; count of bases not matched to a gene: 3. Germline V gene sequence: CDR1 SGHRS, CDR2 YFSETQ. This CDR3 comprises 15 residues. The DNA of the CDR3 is TGCGCCAGCAGCTTCCGGGACAGCAACACCGGGGAGCTGTTTTTT. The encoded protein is CASSFRDSNTGELFF.

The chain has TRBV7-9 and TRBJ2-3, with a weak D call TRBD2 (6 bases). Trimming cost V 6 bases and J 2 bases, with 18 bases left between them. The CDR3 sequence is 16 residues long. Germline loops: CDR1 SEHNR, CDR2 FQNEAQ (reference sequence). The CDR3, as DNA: TGTGCCAGCAGTGTCGTCGGCGGGACTTACACAGATACGCAGTATTTT. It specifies CASSVVGGTYTDTQYF.

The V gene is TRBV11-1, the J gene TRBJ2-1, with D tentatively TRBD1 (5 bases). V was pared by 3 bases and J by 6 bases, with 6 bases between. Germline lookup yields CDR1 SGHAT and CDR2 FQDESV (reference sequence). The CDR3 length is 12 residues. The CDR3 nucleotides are TGTGCCAGCAGCTTTAGGGGCAATGAGCAGTTCTTC. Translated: CASSFRGNEQFF.

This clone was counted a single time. The CDR3 region is CASRGLRGYEQYF. In DNA, the CDR3 is TGTGCCAGCAGAGGACTACGGGGCTACGAGCAGTACTTC. This chain links TRBV6-1 with TRBJ2-7; D possibly corresponds to TRBD2 (6 bases). Germline loops: CDR1 MNHNS, CDR2 SASEGT. V shed 6 bases and J shed 3 bases, with 12 bases lying between them. This CDR3 region has 13 residues.

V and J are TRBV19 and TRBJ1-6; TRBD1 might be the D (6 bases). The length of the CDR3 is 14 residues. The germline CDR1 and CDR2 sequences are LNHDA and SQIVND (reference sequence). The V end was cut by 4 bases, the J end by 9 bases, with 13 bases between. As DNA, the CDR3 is TGTGCCAGTAGTAAAGGGGGTGCGATTTCACCCCTCCACTTT. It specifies CASSKGGAISPLHF. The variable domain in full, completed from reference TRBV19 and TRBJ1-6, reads DGGITQSPKYLFRKEGQNVTLSCEQNLNHDAMYWYRQDPGQGLRLIYYSQIVNDFQKGDIAEGYSVSREKKESFPLTVTSAQKNPTAFYLCASSKGGAISPLHFGNGTRLTVT.